The present entry profiles one T cell receptor beta chain with its context. Antigen unknown. From 5'RACE with constant-segment primers came TCR alpha and TCR beta cDNA libraries that carried sample barcodes and UMIs. MiXCR, run by TCRdb on the 5' RACE reads, gives a single entry per CDR3 protein. The profile shows about 350,000 distinct CDR3 sequences, approximately 29% of them singletons. The data belong to a study of T-cell memory formation after mild COVID-19. Points from the study as a whole: CD4+ contracting clones lay mainly in CM and EM, CD8+ ones in EMRA. Some SARS-CoV-2-responding clones were already detected in memory before infection. Day 15 to 85 contractors were CD4/CD8 balanced; later expanders leaned CD4+.

Germline values: CDR1 LNHDA, CDR2 SQIVND (reference sequence). V gave up 5 bases and J gave up 8 bases, with 16 bases separating them. This CDR3 is built from 14 residues. The specimen sequenced was PBMCs or a T cell subset sorted from them (not recorded which). The clonotype was recovered from an adult woman who had mild COVID-19 (a few samples of this study predate the infection). Cell type and time point are not known. The chain is built from TRBV19 and TRBJ2-4, with D tentatively TRBD1 (6 bases). The CDR3 spells CASSLIQGSDIQYF. CDR3 nucleotides: TGTGCCAGTAGTCTGATACAGGGATCGGACATTCAGTACTTC.